This T cell receptor beta chain was identified during a study of OX40 agonist ivuxolimab in advanced cancers. Whole-study context: The study treated patients with ivuxolimab, an agonistic anti-OX40 (CD134) antibody.

Systemic immunosuppression or autoimmune disease history was grounds to exclude patients. The protocol was immunoSEQ multiplex PCR, while the TCRdb copy is restricted to in-frame clones and leaves out a portion. The sample yields about 69,000 clones, about 84% seen once. Overall study findings and caveats: Mean expanded clone counts were higher in CD8+ than CD4+ T cells. Blood T cells, both CD4+ and CD8+, expanded clonally by week 6 at 0.1 to 3.0 mg/kg.

On this clone itself: Its matching antigen is unknown.

V dropped 1 base and J dropped 0 bases, with 8 bases sitting between them. This CDR3 contains 15 residues. Per the germline V gene, CDR1 is SGHNT and CDR2 is YENEEA. Sequenced material: CD4+ or CD8+ T cells sorted from blood, taken in a trial of the OX40 agonist ivuxolimab. The genes are TRBV11-3 and TRBJ2-3; unclear D gene. The TCR originated in an adult with an advanced solid tumor such as melanoma, head and neck, liver or kidney cancer. CDR3 sequence (DNA): TGTGCCAGCAGCTTAGGCGGAGTTAGCACAGATACGCAGTATTTT. Amino acids: CASSLGGVSTDTQYF.